This T cell receptor (beta chain) was identified during a study of blood T cell repertoires in COVID-19. At the level of the study: The samples span acute and convalescent COVID-19 from the United States, Italy and Spain. The cDNA or gDNA used as material had been derived from T cells, B-cell-depleted T cells, or PBMCs.

Per the germline V gene, CDR1 is KGHSH and CDR2 is LQKENI. This CDR3 is 12 amino acids long. Trimming cost V 5 bases and J 14 bases, with 16 bases left between them. Original handling: Reference gene primer amplification gave nucleated cell count estimates. TCRdb keeps only in-frame clones here, not all; method: immunoSEQ multiplex PCR. V, J and clone size are taken as reported in that table, and D and trimming were inferred from the DNA itself. The data hold over 150,000 clones, with approximately 73% observed a single time. V and J are TRBV18 and TRBJ2-1, with a weak D call TRBD2 (6 bases). The sequence was collected from a woman aged 80 or over with acute or convalescent COVID-19. The sample consisted of peripheral blood. CDR3 loop: CASSEAGSRKFF. The CDR3 region has the DNA TGTGCCAGCTCAGAGGCGGGATCGAGGAAGTTCTTC.